This TCR beta chain came from a study of tissue T cells after allogeneic stem cell transplantation. General study points: Sampling depth was limited, and the cohort was small and clinically varied.

Produced via immunoSEQ multiplex PCR; TCRdb's table is partial and in-frame only. The repertoire has about 3,000 clones, about 48% of them found once; the top ten carry approximately 19%. This sample's time point: mouse harvest day 14 after allogeneic transplant. The graft held 10^6 splenic CD5+ T cells and 10^7 T-cell-depleted bone marrow cells. Tissues came from B6→BALB/c major-mismatch GVHD mice at day 7 or 14. There are 16 residues in the CDR3. Germline assignment: CDR1 SGHSN and CDR2 HYEKVE. V was cut by 0 bases and J by 0 bases, with 12 bases left in between. With respect to this clone: Its antigen is undetermined. The germline and genes are mouse ones. The read ends 1 residue shy of where the CDR3 ends; the end is completed using the germline J gene.

The sample consisted of gut tissue. V gene TRBV12-1 combines with J gene TRBJ2-3, with D maybe TRBD1 (6 bases). The receptor was derived from a female BALB/c mouse given C57BL/6 T cells with graft-versus-host disease after an allogeneic hematopoietic cell transplant. CDR3 protein: CASSLLWDTSAETLYF. The covered CDR3 bases are TGTGCCAGCTCTCTCCTTTGGGACACTAGTGCAGAAACGCTGTAT.